This T cell receptor beta chain was captured by sequencing in a study of T cells in Graves' hyperthyroidism and ophthalmopathy. CDR1 and CDR2 from the germline V gene are SGHAT and FQNNGV. CDR3 length equals 16 residues. The V and J ends lost 5 bases and 3 bases respectively, with 18 bases between them. Amplification of TCR beta CDR3 regions was performed using RNA transcripts as template. HTBI primers were employed in a first-round RT-PCR of the TCR CDR3. TCRdb recomputed calls from the multiplex PCR reads with MiXCR, one row per CDR3 protein. The data contain around 700,000 distinct CDR3 sequences, approximately 19% of them singletons. This clonotype was observed at least ten times.

This TCR derives from a woman in her forties or fifties with Graves' hyperthyroidism that later progressed to Graves' ophthalmopathy. The chain combines TRBV11-2 with TRBJ2-3; D possibly corresponds to TRBD2 (6 bases). Input material: blood. CDR3 DNA: TGTGCCAGCAGCCGTTCGGGACTCTCCCTTACAGATACGCAGTATTTT. This sequence encodes CASSRSGLSLTDTQYF.